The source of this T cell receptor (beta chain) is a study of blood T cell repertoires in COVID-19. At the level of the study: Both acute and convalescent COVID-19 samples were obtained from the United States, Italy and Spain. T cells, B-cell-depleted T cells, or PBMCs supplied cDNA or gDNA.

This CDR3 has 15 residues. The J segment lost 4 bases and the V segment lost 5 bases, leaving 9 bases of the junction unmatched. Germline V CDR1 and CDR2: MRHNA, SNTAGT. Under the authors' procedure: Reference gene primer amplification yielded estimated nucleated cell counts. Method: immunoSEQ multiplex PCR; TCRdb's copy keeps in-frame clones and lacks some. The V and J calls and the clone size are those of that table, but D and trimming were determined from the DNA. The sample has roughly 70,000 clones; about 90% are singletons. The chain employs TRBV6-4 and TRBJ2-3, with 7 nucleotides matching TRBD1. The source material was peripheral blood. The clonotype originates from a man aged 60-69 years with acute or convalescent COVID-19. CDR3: CASSQGDRVPDTQYF. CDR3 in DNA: TGTGCCAGCAGTCAAGGTGACAGGGTTCCAGATACGCAGTATTTT.